These 5 T cell receptor beta chains originate from one sample sequenced in a study of blood T cells in healthy people across ages. A second 7 to 11 cycle PCR used barcoded and J-beta primers. TCRdb analysed the 5' RACE reads with MiXCR anew, one entry per CDR3 protein. Of about 1.5 million distinct CDR3 sequences detected, approximately 42% appear once; the ten largest clones hold around 4%. The sequenced material came from blood. These receptors all come from a woman under 30 in good health.

Points on this clonotype: A junction end diverges from the germline sequence, so it may reflect a read error. J is TRBJ1-1 and V is TRBV4-1, with D tentatively TRBD1 (5 bases). The CDR3 contains 13 residues. Germline V CDR1 and CDR2: MGHRA, YSYEKL. The CDR3 bases are TGCGCCAGCAGCCTCGGGGGGAACACTGAATCTTTCTTT. Its protein is CASSLGGNTESFF.

Note on this clonotype: The junction departs from germline at one end; a sequencing error may be responsible. The chain employs TRBV11-2 and TRBJ2-7; D call uncertain. Germline CDR1 and CDR2: SGHAT and FQNNGV. This CDR3 region has 15 residues. CDR3 sequence (DNA): TGTGCCAGCAGCTTAAATACCTTAACAGCCTACGGGCAGTACTTC. It is translated as CASSLNTLTAYGQYF.

The chain couples TRBV4-1 to TRBJ2-2; D gene uncertain. Germline loops: CDR1 MGHRA, CDR2 YSYEKL. The CDR3 is 14 amino acids. Trimming removed 3 bases from V and 0 bases from J, with 5 bases in between. CDR3: CASSHRSNTGELFF. CDR3 nucleotide sequence: TGCGCCAGCAGCCACAGATCGAACACCGGGGAGCTGTTTTTT.

V usage is TRBV20-1 and J usage is TRBJ2-3; TRBD1 might be the D (5 bases). Germline-derived CDR1 and CDR2 are DFQATT and SNEGSKA (reference sequence). The CDR3 runs to 14 residues. Trimming took off 5 bases at V and 2 bases at J, with 14 bases between the two ends. CDR3: CSAGIGVSTDTQYF. In DNA, the CDR3 is TGCAGTGCTGGGATAGGGGTATCCACAGATACGCAGTATTTT.

This rearrangement joins TRBV2 to TRBJ2-1; 14 bases map to TRBD2. From germline, CDR1 is SNHLY and CDR2 FYNNEI. V shed 4 bases and J 6 bases; nucleotides not matched to a gene: 8. This CDR3 contains 17 residues. The CDR3 region has the DNA TGTGCCAGCAGTGTTTCGGGACTAGCGGGGGCCCCCAATGAGCAGTTCTTC. Residues: CASSVSGLAGAPNEQFF.